These 15 T cell receptor beta chains came from one sample sequenced in a study of glioma-infiltrating T cells (dated by TCRdb to the mid-2010s). These reads were obtained on an Illumina MiSeq. The iRepertoire nested amplicon-rescue multiplex PCR (arm-PCR) platform was used to amplify TCR alpha and beta CDR3 regions from RNA. TCRdb reprocessed the public reads (quality trimming at Q25 with fastp, clone calling with MiXCR) and kept in-frame beta chains. Identical CDR3 proteins give one entry, which carries the most common genes and DNA. The sample table shows about 400,000 distinct CDR3 sequences, and roughly 41% are seen once. Clones ranked in the top ten supply around 11% of the sample. Sequencing input: glioma tissue, nonneoplastic brain tissue, or PBMCs (not recorded which). Receptors were obtained from a human donor with low-grade glioma or glioblastoma, undergoing nonglioma brain surgery, or in good health (not recorded which).

J is TRBJ1-1 and V is TRBV5-1, with TRBD1 identical over 10 bases. The CDR3 is made up of 15 amino acids. J was trimmed by 3 bases and V by 5 bases; bases with no gene match: 7. The V gene's germline CDR1 is SGHRS and CDR2 YFSETQ. Here the CDR3 DNA reads TGCGCCAGCAGTTTTACCGGGACAGGGGACACTGAAGCTTTCTTT. This gives the protein CASSFTGTGDTEAFF. The complete variable domain, with remaining parts taken from reference TRBV5-1 and TRBJ1-1, reads KAGVTQTPRYLIKTRGQQVTLSCSPISGHRSVSWYQQTPGQGLQFLFEYFSETQRNKGNFPGRFSGRQFSNSRSEMNVSTLELGDSALYLCASSFTGTGDTEAFFGQGTRLTVV.

Concerning this clonotype itself: At one of its ends the junction is not consistent with the germline gene, which may arise from a read error. Here the CDR3 reads CASLAWAGDTEYF. CDR3 in DNA: TGTGCCAGCCTCGCCTGGGCCGGAGATACGGAGTATTTT. The rearrangement joins TRBV27 to TRBJ2-3; no firm D call. The V gene's germline CDR1 is MNHEY and CDR2 SMNVEV (reference sequence). This CDR3 spans 13 amino acids.

This sequence joins TRBV20-1 and TRBJ1-6, with 9 nucleotides matching TRBD1. Germline V lookup: CDR1 DFQATT, CDR2 SNEGSKA (reference sequence). CDR3 length: 16 amino acids. V lost 6 bases and J lost 3; bases outside the gene matches: 9. CDR3 in DNA: TGCAGTGCCTACGTGGACAGGGGTATCTATAATTCACCCCTCCACTTT. Residues: CSAYVDRGIYNSPLHF.

The table lists this clonotype with many counts. The rearrangement joins TRBV20-1 to TRBJ2-1; D possibly corresponds to TRBD2 (6 bases). Trimming stripped 0 bases from V and 1 base from J, with 10 bases between. Germline V gene lookup returns CDR1 DFQATT and CDR2 SNEGSKA (reference sequence). CDR3 length: 15 amino acids. CDR3 bases: TGCAGTGCTAGAGATAAGGCGGGATCCTACAATGAGCAGTTCTTC. Its protein product is CSARDKAGSYNEQFF.

V usage is TRBV19 and J usage is TRBJ2-1, with D possibly called TRBD1 or TRBD2 (5 bases each). The V gene's germline CDR1 is LNHDA and CDR2 SQIVND (reference sequence). V was clipped by 5 bases and J by 4 bases, with 12 bases between them. The CDR3 spans 14 residues. The CDR3 sequence: CASSLRGPYNEQFF. The CDR3, as DNA: TGTGCCAGTAGTCTGAGGGGCCCGTACAATGAGCAGTTCTTC. The whole variable domain, filled in from reference TRBV19 and TRBJ2-1, reads DGGITQSPKYLFRKEGQNVTLSCEQNLNHDAMYWYRQDPGQGLRLIYYSQIVNDFQKGDIAEGYSVSREKKESFPLTVTSAQKNPTAFYLCASSLRGPYNEQFFGPGTRLTVL.

Ten or more counts support this clonotype. V and J are TRBV7-8 and TRBJ1-2; 7 bases are a match to TRBD1. Germline loops: CDR1 SGHVS, CDR2 FQNEAQ. This CDR3 spans 17 amino acids. The J segment lost 1 base and the V segment lost 5 bases, leaving 13 bases of the junction unmatched. For the CDR3, the DNA is TGTGCCAGCAGCGCCTGCACCGGGACAGATTGTAACTATGGCTACACCTTC. It is translated as CASSACTGTDCNYGYTF. Full variable domain (missing parts from reference TRBV7-8 and TRBJ1-2): GAGVSQSPRYKVAKRGQDVALRCDPISGHVSLFWYQQALGQGPEFLTYFQNEAQLDKSGLPSDRFFAERPEGSVSTLKIQRTQQEDSAVYLCASSACTGTDCNYGYTFGSGTRLTVV.

J is TRBJ1-6 and V is TRBV28; 7 bases align to TRBD1. The CDR3 extends over 15 amino acids. V was clipped by 5 bases and J by 5 bases; unmatched bases: 6. Germline V gene data show CDR1 as MDHEN and CDR2 as SYDVKM. The CDR3 loop is CASSPPTGNNSPLHF. Written as DNA, the CDR3 is TGTGCCAGCAGTCCCCCGACAGGGAATAATTCACCCCTCCACTTT.

About this clonotype: Mismatch with germline at one junction end may stem from a read error. The chain is built from TRBV6-2 or TRBV6-3 and TRBJ2-7; tentatively, D is TRBD1 or TRBD2 (5 bases each). The CDR3 is 14 residues long. CDR1 and CDR2 from the germline V gene are MNHEY and SVGEGT. The CDR3 DNA follows: TGTGCCGGCAGTTTATGGGACGGCCCGCGGCAGCAGTACTTC. Protein sequence: CAGSLWDGPRQQYF.

The chain combines TRBV2 with TRBJ2-7; D is undetermined. The V end lost 8 bases, the J end lost 0 bases, and 8 bases lay between the germline ends. CDR1 is SNHLY, CDR2 FYNNEI, per germline. This CDR3 region has 12 residues. CDR3 protein: CASGINSYEQYF. CDR3 DNA sequence: TGTGCCAGCGGGATCAACTCCTACGAGCAGTACTTC.

The chain employs TRBV29-1 and TRBJ1-1; 8 bases are shared with TRBD1. The CDR3 loop spans 13 amino acids. CDR1 SQVTM and CDR2 ANQGSEA come from the germline V gene. The V segment lost 7 bases and the J segment 6 bases; nucleotides outside the gene matches: 10. The DNA for the CDR3 is TGCAGCGGTGTGACAGGGGCTAATCCTGAAGCTTTCTTT. Its protein product is CSGVTGANPEAFF.

The rearrangement joins TRBV7-8 to TRBJ2-4; D remains unclear. The CDR3 has 17 amino acids. V lost 1 base, J lost 1 base, and 14 bases lay in between. The germline V gene encodes CDR1 SGHVS and CDR2 FQNEAQ. The CDR3 DNA follows: TGTGCCAGCAGCTTAGGGCCTCCAAGAAGGGCCAAAAACATTCAGTACTTC. This gives the protein CASSLGPPRRAKNIQYF.

The chain combines TRBV7-2 with TRBJ2-7; tentative D call: TRBD2 (6 bases). CDR1 is SGHTA, CDR2 FQGNSA, per germline. This CDR3 is 14 amino acids long. V was pared by 1 base and J by 6 bases, with 13 bases between. CDR3 in DNA: TGTGCCAGCAGCTTAGTGGGAGGTAACTTCGAGCAGTACTTC. This translates into CASSLVGGNFEQYF.

The chain couples TRBV4-1 to TRBJ1-1; possible D gene TRBD1, 5 bases. The V gene's germline CDR1 is MGHRA and CDR2 YSYEKL. V lost 2 bases to trimming and J lost 11 bases, with 15 bases between them. This CDR3 contains 13 residues. CDR3 DNA sequence: TGCGCCAGCAGCCAATCCTGGGGGAATGAGGCTTTCTTT. It codes for CASSQSWGNEAFF.

Note on this clonotype: A read error is possible here, since a much larger clone lies one base away. The chain carries TRBV6-5 and TRBJ2-1; 15 nucleotides line up with TRBD2. Looked up from germline, CDR1 is MNHEY and CDR2 is SVGAGI. V trimming: 8 bases; J trimming: 1 base; junction bases outside the gene matches: 18. The CDR3 has 21 residues. CDR3 DNA sequence: TGTGCCAGCGGTGGGGCTACCACGGGACTAGCGGGAGGTTGGTCCTACAATGAGCAGTTCTTC. Protein: CASGGATTGLAGGWSYNEQFF.

This clonotype has more than one count but fewer than ten. This sequence joins TRBV5-4 and TRBJ2-7; D assignment may be TRBD1 or TRBD2 (5 bases each). The CDR3 runs 13 residues. With 1 base removed from V and 7 bases from J, the gap between germline ends came to 12 bases. Germline V lookup: CDR1 SGHNT, CDR2 YYREEE (reference sequence). The DNA of the CDR3 is TGTGCCAGCAGCTTGAGAGGGGCGGAGGAGCAGTACTTC. Translating gives CASSLRGAEEQYF.